Sequencing of this TCR beta chain was carried out in a study of regulatory T cells in long-lasting Graves disease. TCR beta libraries were built with iRepertoire HTBI primers and Arm-PCR of CDR3 regions. TCRdb used MiXCR to reprocess the multiplex PCR reads, holding one entry per CDR3 protein. The sample has approximately 350,000 distinct CDR3 sequences; about a sixth are singletons. This CDR3 has 14 amino acids. Unmatched junction bases numbered 8, after V lost 5 bases and J lost 6 bases. In germline, CDR1 is SEHNR, CDR2 FQNEAQ (reference sequence). Time point described: newly diagnosed GD, antithyroid drugs for less than 3 months. The TCR library used RNA extracted from PBMCs. One endocrinology department in Xi'an, China, was where patients came from. This clonotype was picked up a small number of times. Separately, the same data were catalogued under a study of T cells in Graves' hyperthyroidism and ophthalmopathy. That study adds: Ophthalmopathy prediction by the model preceded onset by a median approximately six months.

V and J are TRBV7-9 and TRBJ2-7; TRBD1 matches 9 bases. Sequenced material: peripheral blood mononuclear cells (PBMCs), taken at new diagnosis, from a patient treated with antithyroid drugs. The TCR comes from a woman between 18 and 29 years old with Graves disease. The CDR3 nucleotides read TGTGCCAGCAGCCCGGGACAGGGCCTCCTCGAGCAGTACTTC. Protein sequence: CASSPGQGLLEQYF.